This T cell receptor (beta chain) stems from a study of T cell responses to AZD1222 COVID-19 vaccine. The germline V and J ends were trimmed by 6 bases and 7 bases, with 19 bases remaining between them. The CDR3 extends over 16 amino acids. Looked up from germline, CDR1 is MNHEY and CDR2 is SMNVEV (reference sequence). Produced via immunoSEQ multiplex PCR; TCRdb's table is partial and in-frame only. The sample has some 150,000 clones, approximately 89% seen once. The V and J genes are TRBV27 and TRBJ1-6; the D gene is possibly TRBD1 (5 bases). This receptor was identified in an adult in good health. This specimen consisted of peripheral blood, obtained on day 0 of MenACWY control vaccination. DNA for the CDR3: TGTGCCAGCAGCAATAGGCCAGGGACTCGGAATTCACCCCTCCACTTT. Amino acid sequence: CASSNRPGTRNSPLHF.